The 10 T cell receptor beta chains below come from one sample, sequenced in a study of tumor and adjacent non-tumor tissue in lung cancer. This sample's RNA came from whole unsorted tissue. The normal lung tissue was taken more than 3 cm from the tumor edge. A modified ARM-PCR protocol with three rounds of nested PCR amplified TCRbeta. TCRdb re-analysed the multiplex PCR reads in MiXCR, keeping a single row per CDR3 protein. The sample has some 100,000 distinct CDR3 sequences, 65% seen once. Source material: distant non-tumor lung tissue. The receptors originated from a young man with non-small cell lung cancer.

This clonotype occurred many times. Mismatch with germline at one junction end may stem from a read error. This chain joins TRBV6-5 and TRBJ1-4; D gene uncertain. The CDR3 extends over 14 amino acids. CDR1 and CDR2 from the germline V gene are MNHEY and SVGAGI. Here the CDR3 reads CASSSYGFNEKLFF. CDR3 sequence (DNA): TGTGCCAGCAGTTCGTACGGATTTAATGAAAAACTATTTTTT.

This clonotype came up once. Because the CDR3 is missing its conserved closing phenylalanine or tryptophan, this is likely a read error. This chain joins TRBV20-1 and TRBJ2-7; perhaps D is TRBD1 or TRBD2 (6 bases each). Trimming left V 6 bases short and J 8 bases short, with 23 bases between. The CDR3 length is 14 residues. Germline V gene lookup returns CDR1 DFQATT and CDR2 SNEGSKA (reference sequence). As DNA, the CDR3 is TGCAGTGCGCCGGAGGGGGGAACTAGTCACAAGCAGTACATC. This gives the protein CSAPEGGTSHKQYI.

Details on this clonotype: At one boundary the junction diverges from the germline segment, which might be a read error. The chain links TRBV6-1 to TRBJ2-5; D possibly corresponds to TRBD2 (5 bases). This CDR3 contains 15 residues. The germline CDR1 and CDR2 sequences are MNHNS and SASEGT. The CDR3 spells CASSEARAARETQNF. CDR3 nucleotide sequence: TGTGCCAGTAGTGAAGCGAGGGCAGCGAGGGAGACCCAGAACTTC.

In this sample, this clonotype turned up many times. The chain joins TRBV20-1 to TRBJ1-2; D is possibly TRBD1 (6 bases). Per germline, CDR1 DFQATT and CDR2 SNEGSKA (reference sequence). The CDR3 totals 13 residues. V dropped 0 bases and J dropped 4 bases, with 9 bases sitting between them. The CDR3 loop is CSARDGTSYGYTF. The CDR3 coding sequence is TGCAGTGCTAGAGATGGGACAAGCTATGGCTACACCTTC.

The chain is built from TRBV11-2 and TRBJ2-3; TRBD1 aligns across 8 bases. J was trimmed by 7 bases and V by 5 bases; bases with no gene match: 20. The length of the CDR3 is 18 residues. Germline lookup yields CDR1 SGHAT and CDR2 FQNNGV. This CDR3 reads CASSQRHLQGVSINTQYF. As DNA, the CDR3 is TGTGCCAGCAGCCAGCGCCACCTACAGGGGGTGAGCATAAATACGCAGTATTTT.

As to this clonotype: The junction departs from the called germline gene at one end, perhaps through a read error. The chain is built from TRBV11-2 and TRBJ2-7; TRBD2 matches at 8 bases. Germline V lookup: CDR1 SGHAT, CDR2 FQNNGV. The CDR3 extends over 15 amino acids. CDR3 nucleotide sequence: TGTCCCAGCAGCACCACCGGGACTAGGTATCACGAGCAGTACTTC. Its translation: CPSSTTGTRYHEQYF.

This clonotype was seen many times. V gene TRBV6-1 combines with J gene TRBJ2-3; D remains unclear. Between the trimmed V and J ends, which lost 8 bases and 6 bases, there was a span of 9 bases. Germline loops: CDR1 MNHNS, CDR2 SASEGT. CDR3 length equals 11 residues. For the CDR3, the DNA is TGTGCCAGCTCCCCCGCGGATACGCAGTATTTT. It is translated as CASSPADTQYF.

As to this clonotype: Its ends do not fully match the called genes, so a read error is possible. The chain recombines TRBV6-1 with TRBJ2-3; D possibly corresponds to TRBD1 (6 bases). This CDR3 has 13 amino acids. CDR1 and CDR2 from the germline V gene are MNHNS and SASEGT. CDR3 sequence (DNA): TGTGCTAGCATCCTTGGGGGCGTAGATACGCAGTATTTT. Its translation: CASILGGVDTQYF.

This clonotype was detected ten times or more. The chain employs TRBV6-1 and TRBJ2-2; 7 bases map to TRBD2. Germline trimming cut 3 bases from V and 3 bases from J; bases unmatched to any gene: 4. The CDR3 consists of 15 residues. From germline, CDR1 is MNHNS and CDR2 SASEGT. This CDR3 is CASSDPSGYTGELFF. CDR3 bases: TGTGCCAGCAGTGACCCTAGCGGATACACCGGGGAGCTGTTTTTT.

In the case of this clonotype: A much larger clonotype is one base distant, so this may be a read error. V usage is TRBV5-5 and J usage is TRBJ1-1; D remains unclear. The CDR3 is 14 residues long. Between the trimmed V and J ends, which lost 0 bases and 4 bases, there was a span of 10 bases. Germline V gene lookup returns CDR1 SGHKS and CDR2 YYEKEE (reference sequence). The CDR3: CASSLVWRATEAFF. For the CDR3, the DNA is TGTGCCAGCAGCTTGGTATGGCGGGCCACTGAAGCTTTCTTT.